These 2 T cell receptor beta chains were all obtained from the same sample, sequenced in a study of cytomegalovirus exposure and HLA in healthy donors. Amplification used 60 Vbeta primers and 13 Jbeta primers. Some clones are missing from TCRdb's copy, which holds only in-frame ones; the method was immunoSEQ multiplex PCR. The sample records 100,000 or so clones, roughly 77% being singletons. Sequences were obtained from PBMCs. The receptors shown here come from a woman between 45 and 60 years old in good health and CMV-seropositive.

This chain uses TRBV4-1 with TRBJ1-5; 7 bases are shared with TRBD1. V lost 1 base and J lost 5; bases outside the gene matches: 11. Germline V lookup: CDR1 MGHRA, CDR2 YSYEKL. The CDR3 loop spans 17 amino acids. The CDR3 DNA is TGCGCCAGCAGCCAAGGGGTAGGCAGGGGGGTCGATCAGCCCCAGCATTTT. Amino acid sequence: CASSQGVGRGVDQPQHF.

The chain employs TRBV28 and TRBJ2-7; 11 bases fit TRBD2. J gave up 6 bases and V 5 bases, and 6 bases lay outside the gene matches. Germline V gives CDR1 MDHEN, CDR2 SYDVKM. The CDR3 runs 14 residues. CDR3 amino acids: CASSTLAGAGEQYF. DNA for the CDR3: TGTGCCAGCAGTACACTAGCGGGAGCCGGCGAGCAGTACTTC.